A single sample is the source of the 5 T cell receptor beta chains below, sequenced in a study of blood T cell repertoires in COVID-19. TCRdb's copy holds only in-frame clones and misses some; the assay was immunoSEQ multiplex PCR. The profile shows about 340,000 clones, less than 90% of them singletons. Sequencing used peripheral blood. These receptors were collected from a woman aged 60-75 years with COVID-19, enrolled during active disease.

This clone appeared a few times. The chain has TRBV6-2 or TRBV6-3 and TRBJ2-2, with 8 positions matching TRBD2. There are 15 residues in the CDR3. Germline CDR1 reads MNHEY; CDR2 reads SVGEGT. With 6 bases clipped from V and 3 bases from J, the junction kept 6 bases outside the gene matches. The CDR3 DNA reads as TGTGCCAGCAGCCCCCCCGGGAGGGACACCGGGGAGCTGTTTTTT. Protein product: CASSPPGRDTGELFF.

The chain links TRBV11-3 to TRBJ2-7, with D uncertain. The CDR3 totals 12 residues. Germline V gives CDR1 SGHNT, CDR2 YENEEA. Trimming pared 1 base from V and 7 bases from J, leaving 8 bases between. The CDR3 spells CASSLVPREQYF. CDR3 nucleotide sequence: TGTGCCAGCAGCTTAGTTCCGAGAGAGCAGTACTTC.

The J gene is TRBJ2-7, the V gene TRBV11-2, with 8 bases aligning to TRBD1. With 4 bases clipped from V and 4 bases from J, the junction kept 12 bases outside the gene matches. The CDR3 sequence is 16 residues long. The germline V gene has CDR1 SGHAT and CDR2 FQNNGV. CDR3 sequence reads: CASSSYGAGGGYEQYF. CDR3 nucleotides: TGTGCCAGCAGCTCTTACGGGGCAGGGGGCGGGTACGAGCAGTACTTC.

Concerning this clone itself: At one boundary the junction diverges from the germline segment, which might be a read error. The V gene is TRBV7-4, the J gene TRBJ1-4; D perhaps matches TRBD1 (5 bases). CDR3 length equals 12 residues. Germline CDR1 SGHVT, CDR2 SQSDAQ. CDR3 protein: CASSPSTVLGRF. The CDR3 coding sequence is TGTGCCAGCAGCCCCTCGACAGTTTTGGGTCGGTTT.

This chain joins TRBV2 and TRBJ1-2, with 8 bases fitting TRBD1. V shed 1 base and J 8 bases; nucleotides not matched to a gene: 6. Germline CDR1 and CDR2: SNHLY and FYNNEI. There are 14 residues in the CDR3. The CDR3 region is CASSEVWGTGGYTF. DNA for the CDR3: TGTGCCAGCAGTGAAGTTTGGGGGACAGGCGGCTACACCTTC. Supplemented by reference TRBV2 and TRBJ1-2, the full variable domain reads EPEVTQTPSHQVTQMGQEVILRCVPISNHLYFYWYRQILGQKVEFLVSFYNNEISEKSEIFDDQFSVERPDGSNFTLKIRSTKLEDSAMYFCASSEVWGTGGYTFGSGTRLTVV.